The 19 T cell receptor beta chains presented below share a single source sample, sequenced in a study of blood T cell repertoires in COVID-19. Some clones are missing from TCRdb's copy, which holds only in-frame ones; the method was immunoSEQ multiplex PCR. This sample carries fewer than 120,000 clones, 85% to 90% of them seen once, and the ten largest clones take 3.3%. The sequencing input was peripheral blood. The receptor source for this set is a woman aged 45 to 65 with acute or convalescent COVID-19.

The chain links TRBV27 to TRBJ1-5, with D possibly matching TRBD1 (6 bases). From germline, CDR1 is MNHEY and CDR2 SMNVEV (reference sequence). The CDR3 spans 16 residues. V lost 7 bases and J lost 2, with 18 bases in between. CDR3 DNA sequence: TGTGCCAGCACCCCCGGACAGCCGAGTTGCAATCAGCCCCAGCATTTT. It specifies CASTPGQPSCNQPQHF.

This rearrangement joins TRBV24-1 to TRBJ2-1, with D possibly TRBD1 on 6 matching bases. V lost 4 bases and J 9 bases, leaving 18 bases between the germline ends. From germline, CDR1 is KGHDR and CDR2 SFDVKD. The length of the CDR3 is 15 residues. The CDR3 sequence is CATSDRITGISEQFF. CDR3 nucleotide sequence: TGTGCCACCAGTGACCGCATAACAGGGATAAGTGAGCAGTTCTTC.

The V and J genes are TRBV6-5 and TRBJ2-1; maybe TRBD1 (6 bases). The V end lost 6 bases, the J end lost 9 bases, and 12 bases lay between the germline ends. Germline V CDR1 and CDR2: MNHEY, SVGAGI. This CDR3 is 12 amino acids long. DNA for the CDR3: TGTGCCAGCAGGAAGGGGGAAGGTGAGCAGTTCTTC. Translating it yields CASRKGEGEQFF.

V gene TRBV12-2 combines with J gene TRBJ2-1; the D segment call TRBD1 is taken from the table without a DNA check. TRBV12-2 is a pseudogene segment. The CDR3 totals 15 residues. The CDR3 reads CASRLAQGAYNEQFF. The CDR3 DNA follows: TGTGCAAGTCGCTTGGCACAGGGGGCCTACAATGAGCAGTTCTTC.

The V gene is TRBV3-1 (or the pseudogene TRBV3-2), the J gene TRBJ2-3; tentative D call: TRBD2 (6 bases). The CDR3 spans 12 residues. Trimming took off 3 bases at V and 5 bases at J, with 6 bases between the two ends. Germline loops: CDR1 LGHDT, CDR2 YNNKEL (reference sequence). CDR3 sequence: CASSHGRDTQYF. CDR3 nucleotides: TGTGCCAGCAGCCACGGGAGAGATACGCAGTATTTT.

This clone was counted between two and nine times. The CDR3 loop is CASSIGRDRRSTQYF. CDR3 DNA sequence: TGTGCCAGTAGTATAGGGCGGGACCGTAGGTCAACGCAGTACTTC. V gene TRBV19 combines with J gene TRBJ2-7; possibly TRBD2 for D (6 bases). V shed 1 base and J shed 9 bases, with 19 bases lying between them. The CDR3 sequence is 15 residues long. Germline loops: CDR1 LNHDA, CDR2 SQIVND (reference sequence).

The gene calls are TRBV5-1 and TRBJ1-5; weak D call: TRBD1 (5 bases). The V gene's germline CDR1 is SGHRS and CDR2 YFSETQ. Trimming left V 5 bases short and J 7 bases short, with 13 bases between. The CDR3 has 13 residues. The CDR3 DNA reads TGCGCCAGCAGTCTACAAGGGGAACAGCCCCAGCATTTT. Residues: CASSLQGEQPQHF. Variable domain in full (rest from reference TRBV5-1 and TRBJ1-5): KAGVTQTPRYLIKTRGQQVTLSCSPISGHRSVSWYQQTPGQGLQFLFEYFSETQRNKGNFPGRFSGRQFSNSRSEMNVSTLELGDSALYLCASSLQGEQPQHFGDGTRLSIL.

In nucleotides, the CDR3 is TGTGCCAGCAGCCAAGGTCGGCAGGGTCCACCCCTCCACTTT. Amino acids: CASSQGRQGPPLHF. The rearrangement links TRBV3-1 (or the pseudogene TRBV3-2) to TRBJ1-6, with D tentatively TRBD1 (5 bases). The CDR3 extends over 14 amino acids. V lost 1 base, J lost 11 bases, and 12 bases lay in between. The germline V gene encodes CDR1 LGHDT and CDR2 YNNKEL (reference sequence).

There are a few counts of this clone. The chain joins TRBV30 to TRBJ1-5, with a weak D call TRBD1 (6 bases). The CDR3 has 14 amino acids. The V end was cut by 7 bases, the J end by 4 bases, with 17 bases between. Germline V gene lookup returns CDR1 GTSNPN and CDR2 SVGIG (reference sequence). CDR3 region: CASTGFGSNQPQHF. As DNA, the CDR3 is TGTGCCTCCACAGGGTTTGGGTCGAATCAGCCCCAGCATTTT.

This clone has a handful of counts. The chain couples TRBV6-5 to TRBJ2-7; D not certain. Per germline, CDR1 MNHEY and CDR2 SVGAGI. There are 13 residues in the CDR3. V was shortened by 7 bases and J by 0 bases, with 10 bases between the two germline ends. The CDR3 sequence: CASNLRSSYEQYF. DNA for the CDR3: TGTGCCAGCAACCTTCGGAGCTCCTACGAGCAGTACTTC.

This CDR3 is CASSPPGLASNEQFF. CDR3 nucleotides: TGTGCCAGCTCACCTCCGGGACTAGCGTCGAATGAGCAGTTCTTC. The rearrangement joins TRBV18 to TRBJ2-1; 10 nucleotides agree with TRBD2. The CDR3 covers 15 residues. Trimming took 3 bases from V and 7 from J; bases not matched to a gene: 6. Germline values: CDR1 KGHSH, CDR2 LQKENI. Full variable domain (missing parts from reference TRBV18 and TRBJ2-1): NAGVMQNPRHLVRRRGQEARLRCSPMKGHSHVYWYRQLPEEGLKFMVYLQKENIIDESGMPKERFSAEFPKEGPSILRIQQVVRGDSAAYFCASSPPGLASNEQFFGPGTRLTVL.

V usage is TRBV7-2 and J usage is TRBJ1-4; no clear D gene. Germline V lookup: CDR1 SGHTA, CDR2 FQGNSA. Trimming removed 8 bases from V and 7 bases from J, with 17 bases in between. CDR3 length: 14 amino acids. As DNA, the CDR3 is TGTGCCAGCGGTCGGGTGAACGTACTTGAAAAACTGTTTTTT. Translated, it gives CASGRVNVLEKLFF.

The chain carries TRBV29-1 and TRBJ2-2, with 11 positions matching TRBD1. Trimming removed 6 bases from V and 5 bases from J; junction bases left unmatched: 8. The CDR3 loop spans 15 amino acids. Germline CDR1 reads SQVTM; CDR2 reads ANQGSEA. The CDR3 is CSVYGQGAPTGELFF. CDR3 in DNA: TGCAGCGTCTACGGACAGGGGGCGCCGACCGGGGAGCTGTTTTTT.

The chain couples TRBV19 to TRBJ2-7; possibly TRBD2 for D (6 bases). Germline-derived CDR1 and CDR2 are LNHDA and SQIVND (reference sequence). Trimming left V 5 bases short and J 4 bases short, with 12 bases between. The CDR3 runs to 13 residues. CDR3 region: CASSPSGVYEQYF. In DNA, the CDR3 is TGTGCCAGTAGTCCCTCGGGGGTTTACGAGCAGTACTTC.

The J gene is TRBJ1-4, the V gene TRBV7-8; 7 bases align to TRBD1. The CDR3 has 15 residues. CDR1 and CDR2 from the germline V gene are SGHVS and FQNEAQ. V trimming: 4 bases; J trimming: 7 bases; junction bases outside the gene matches: 9. CDR3 nucleotide sequence: TGTGCCAGCAGCTCAAACAGGGGTCGGAGTGAAAAACTGTTTTTT. The encoded protein is CASSSNRGRSEKLFF.

This chain links TRBV7-2 with TRBJ1-4; D may be TRBD1 (6 bases). This CDR3 region has 15 residues. The germline V gene has CDR1 SGHTA and CDR2 FQGNSA. The V gene lost 5 bases and the J gene lost 7 bases, with 17 bases spanning the gap. Written as DNA, the CDR3 is TGTGCCAGCAGCACCCTGACAGGAGTGTTTGAAAAACTGTTTTTT. It specifies CASSTLTGVFEKLFF.

The chain has TRBV6-4 and TRBJ2-1, with unresolved D. Germline loops: CDR1 MRHNA, CDR2 SNTAGT. This CDR3 region has 10 residues. V dropped 7 bases and J dropped 8 bases, with 6 bases sitting between them. The CDR3 DNA is TGTGCCAGCACGTTCTATGAGCAGTTCTTC. Protein sequence: CASTFYEQFF.

The chain combines TRBV6-5 with TRBJ1-5, with TRBD1 matching 9 bases. J gave up 7 bases and V 8 bases, and 9 bases lay outside the gene matches. The CDR3 is 14 amino acids. The germline V gene has CDR1 MNHEY and CDR2 SVGAGI. Written as DNA, the CDR3 is TGTGCCAGCGAGGTGGACAGGGGCTTCCAGCCCCAGCATTTT. Its protein is CASEVDRGFQPQHF.

The genes are TRBV29-1 and TRBJ2-1; D not certain. Germline V CDR1 and CDR2: SQVTM, ANQGSEA. V was trimmed by 5 bases and J by 4 bases, leaving 6 bases between them. CDR3 size: 11 residues. The CDR3 DNA sequence: TGCAGCGTTAACAGTTACAATGAGCAGTTCTTC. This codes for CSVNSYNEQFF.